This T cell receptor (beta chain) appears in the sequencing data of a study of technical replicates of blood from a few donors. Germline CDR1 is SGDLS and CDR2 is YYNGEE. The ends lost 2 bases at V and 7 bases at J; junction bases unmatched: 6. The CDR3 is 16 residues long. TCRdb's copy holds only in-frame clones and misses some; the assay was immunoSEQ multiplex PCR. The table records about 59,000 clones, 80% to 95% of them present only once. This rearrangement joins TRBV9 to TRBJ2-1; 13 nucleotides align to TRBD2. This clonotype was obtained from a human donor in good health. Some clones in this sample may be carry-over from other donors' samples. The material sequenced was PBMCs. DNA of the CDR3: TGTGCCAGCAGCGTCGATCGGACTAGCGGGAGTAATGAGCAGTTCTTC. Its protein product is CASSVDRTSGSNEQFF.